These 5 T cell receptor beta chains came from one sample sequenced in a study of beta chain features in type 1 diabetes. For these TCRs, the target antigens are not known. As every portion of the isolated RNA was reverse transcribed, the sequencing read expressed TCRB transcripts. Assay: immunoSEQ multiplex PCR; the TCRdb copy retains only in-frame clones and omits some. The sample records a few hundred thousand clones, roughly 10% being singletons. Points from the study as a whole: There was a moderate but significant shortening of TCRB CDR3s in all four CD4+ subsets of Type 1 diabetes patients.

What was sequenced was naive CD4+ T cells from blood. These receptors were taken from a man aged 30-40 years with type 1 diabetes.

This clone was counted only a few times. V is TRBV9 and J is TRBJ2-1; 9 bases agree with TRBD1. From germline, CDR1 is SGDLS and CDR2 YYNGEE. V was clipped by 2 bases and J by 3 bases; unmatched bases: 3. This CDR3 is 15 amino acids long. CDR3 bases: TGTGCCAGCAGCGTTGACAGGGGGTTCTACAATGAGCAGTTCTTC. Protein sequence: CASSVDRGFYNEQFF.

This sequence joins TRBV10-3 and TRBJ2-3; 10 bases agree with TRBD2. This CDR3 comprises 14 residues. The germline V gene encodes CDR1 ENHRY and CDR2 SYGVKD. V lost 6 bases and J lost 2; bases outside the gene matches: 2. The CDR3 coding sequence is TGTGCCATCAGCCTAGCGGGGGACACAGATACGCAGTATTTT. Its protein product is CAISLAGDTDTQYF.

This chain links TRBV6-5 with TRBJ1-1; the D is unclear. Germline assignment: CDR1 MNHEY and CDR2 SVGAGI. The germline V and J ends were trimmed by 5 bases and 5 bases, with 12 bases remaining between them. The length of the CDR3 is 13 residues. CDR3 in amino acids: CASSRVGSTEAFF. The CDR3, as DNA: TGTGCCAGCAGTCGCGTTGGGAGTACTGAAGCTTTCTTT.

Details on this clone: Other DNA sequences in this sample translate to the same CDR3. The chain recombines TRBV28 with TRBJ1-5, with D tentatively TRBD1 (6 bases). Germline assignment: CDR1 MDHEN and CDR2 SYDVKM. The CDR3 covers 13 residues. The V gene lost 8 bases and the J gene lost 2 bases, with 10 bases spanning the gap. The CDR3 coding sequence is TGTGCCAGCCGCGGGGGCGGCAATCAGCCCCAGCATTTT. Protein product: CASRGGGNQPQHF.

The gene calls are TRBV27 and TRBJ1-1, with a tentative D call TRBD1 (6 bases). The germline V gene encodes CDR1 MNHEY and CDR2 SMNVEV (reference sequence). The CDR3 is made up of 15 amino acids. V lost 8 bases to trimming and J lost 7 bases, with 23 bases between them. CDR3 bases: TGTGCCAGCTATAATCAACAGGGTTTTGGGGGTGAAGCTTTCTTT. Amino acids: CASYNQQGFGGEAFF.